The rows below give T cell receptor beta chains drawn from one sample of a study of blood T cell repertoires in COVID-19. Clones were sequenced by immunoSEQ multiplex PCR, and TCRdb holds only the in-frame ones, with some missing. The sample lists 100,000 to 150,000 clones; approximately 74% were seen once. Sequenced input: peripheral blood. Source of these receptors: a man aged 55-75 years with acute or convalescent COVID-19. Both conserved end residues are part of each CDR3. A D gene is named only where the DNA matches it firmly. A row's size may be missing; if present it is once, few, many or a size class.

clone size | J gene | V gene | D gene | CDR3 DNA | CDR3 protein
many | TRBJ2-7 | TRBV19 | . | TGTGCCAGTAGTATAGCTGGGGCGGCTTCCTACGAGCAGTACTTC | CASSIAGAASYEQYF
few | TRBJ2-2 | TRBV24-1 | . | TGTGCCACCAGTGAACCCCGGGGGACAGCCGAGCTGTTTTTT | CATSEPRGTAELFF
. | TRBJ2-7 | TRBV7-2 | . | TGTGCCAGCAGCGCCCCGAGTAGCCGGGAGCAGTACTTC | CASSAPSSREQYF
few | TRBJ1-4 | TRBV3-1/TRBV3-2 | . | TGTGCCAGCAGCCCGGGTCTCTATGGGGAAAAACTGTTTTTT | CASSPGLYGEKLFF
. | TRBJ2-2 | TRBV5-1 | . | TGCGCCAGCAGCTTCTTTGTCACCGGGGAGCTGTTTTTT | CASSFFVTGELFF
. | TRBJ2-3 | TRBV7-9 | TRBD2 | TGTGCCAGCAGCCCCGCGGGGGGACCCACAGATACGCAGTATTTT | CASSPAGGPTDTQYF
once | TRBJ1-5 | TRBV15 | TRBD1 | TGTGCCACCAGCAGAGTGACAGGGGGCTATTTAGGCAATCAGCCCCAGCATTTT | CATSRVTGGYLGNQPQHF
. | TRBJ2-3 | TRBV19 | TRBD2 | TGTGCCAGTAGTATTGGGGGGGTAAGGGCAGATACGCAGTATTTT | CASSIGGVRADTQYF
. | TRBJ2-5 | TRBV6-5 | TRBD2 | TGTGCCACCCTTAGCGGGTCTAATCGAGAGACCCAGTACTTC | CATLSGSNRETQYF
. | TRBJ2-1 | TRBV6-6 | TRBD2 | TGTGCCAGCAGTTTAGCGGGGACCTTCGAGTTCTTC | CASSLAGTFEFF
few | TRBJ1-2 | TRBV6-5 | . | TGTGCCAGCAGTTACGGAGAGTTGATCTATGGCTACACCTTC | CASSYGELIYGYTF
many | TRBJ1-1 | TRBV5-1 | TRBD1 | TGCGCCAGCAGCTTGGCGCCAGGGGGTGGGAACACTGAAGCTTTCTTT | CASSLAPGGGNTEAFF
few | TRBJ1-2 | TRBV7-9 | TRBD1 | TGTGCCAGCAGCAGGACAGGGATAGATGGCTACACCTTC | CASSRTGIDGYTF
. | TRBJ2-3 | TRBV7-9 | TRBD1 | TGTGCCAGCAGCTCGATTTTTCGACGGGACAGGGGCACAGATACGCAGTATTTT | CASSSIFRRDRGTDTQYF
. | TRBJ1-1 | TRBV20-1 | . | TGCAGTGCTGGGGGGGGCGGCGCTTTCTTT | CSAGGGGAFF
. | TRBJ1-2 | TRBV19 | . | TGTGCCAGTAGTATCTGGGGGGACTACTATGGCTACACCTTC | CASSIWGDYYGYTF
. | TRBJ2-5 | TRBV5-1 | . | TGCGCCAGCAGCTTGGGTTCCTTAAACGGGGAGACCCAGTACTTC | CASSLGSLNGETQYF
. | TRBJ2-3 | TRBV6-5 | TRBD2 | TGTGCCAGCGGCCTCGGGGGGTCAGCAGATACGCAGTATTTT | CASGLGGSADTQYF
. | TRBJ1-1 | TRBV5-4 | TRBD1 | TGTGCCAGCAGCTTTGACAGGGTTACTGAAGCTTTCTTT | CASSFDRVTEAFF
. | TRBJ2-5 | TRBV7-9 | TRBD2 | TGTGCCAGCAGCTTACCTAGCGGGGCCCAAGAGACCCAGTACTTC | CASSLPSGAQETQYF
. | TRBJ1-5 | TRBV18 | TRBD1 | TGTGCCAGCTCACGAGAGGGGGCCAATCAGCCCCAGCATTTT | CASSREGANQPQHF
once | TRBJ1-6 | TRBV5-4 | . | TGTGCCAGCAGCTTTCGTATGCTGCAGGGAGGGTACTCACCCCTCCACTTT | CASSFRMLQGGYSPLHF
few | TRBJ2-3 | TRBV24-1 | . | TGTGCCACCAGTGATAACCTCGCTGAAGGGGCAGATACGCAGTATTTT | CATSDNLAEGADTQYF